The rows below give T cell receptor beta chains drawn from one sample of a study of T cell responses to AZD1222 COVID-19 vaccine. Only in-frame clones appear in the TCRdb table, and some are missing; sequencing was by immunoSEQ multiplex PCR. Seen here are about 160,000 clones, 75% to 95% observed once, and the top ten hold 3% to 3.5%. This sample comprised peripheral blood, obtained 28 days after the second AZD1222 dose. The source is an adult who received the AZD1222 COVID-19 vaccine. The CDR3 runs from the conserved cysteine through the conserved F or W. D genes are given only for firm matches. For some rows the clone size is stated as once, few or many, or as a class when expanded; others skip it.

TGTGCCAGCAGCTTGATCAGCGGGAGCTTCGCAGATACGCAGTATTTT,CASSLISGSFADTQYF,16,TRBJ2-3,TRBD2,TRBV5-5,NA
TGTGCTAGCGGGAGTTCAGAGACCCAGTACTTC,CASGSSETQYF,11,TRBJ2-5,TRBD2,TRBV6-6,NA
TGCGCCAGCACCCCCTCTGGGAACACTGAAGCTTTCTTT,CASTPSGNTEAFF,13,TRBJ1-1,NA,TRBV5-1,NA
TGTGCCAGCAGCTTGTTAACTAGCGGGGGCCCTAGCACAGATACGCAGTATTTT,CASSLLTSGGPSTDTQYF,18,TRBJ2-3,TRBD2,TRBV5-4,NA
TGTGCCAGCAGCTTAGTAAAGGCGCGGACAGGGCCCGTGTACTCCTACGAGCAGTACTTC,CASSLVKARTGPVYSYEQYF,20,TRBJ2-7,TRBD1,TRBV7-8,NA
TGTGCCAGCAGCGTCCTAGCGGGAAGCACAGATACGCAGTATTTT,CASSVLAGSTDTQYF,15,TRBJ2-3,TRBD2,TRBV9,NA
TGTGCCAGCGCACTAGGGGGTATCAATTCACCCCTCCACTTT,CASALGGINSPLHF,14,TRBJ1-6,NA,TRBV11-1,once
TGCGCCAGCAGCCCCGCCGGACGGCAGCCCCAGCATTTT,CASSPAGRQPQHF,13,TRBJ1-5,NA,TRBV5-1,few
TGTGCCAGCAGTTCCGGGACTAGGGCCGCCTACGAGCAGTACTTC,CASSSGTRAAYEQYF,15,TRBJ2-7,TRBD2,TRBV6-5,NA
TGTGCCAGCAATCCCCCCACACAGGAGACCCAGTACTTC,CASNPPTQETQYF,13,TRBJ2-5,NA,TRBV6-5,NA
TGTGCCAGCCACCGACAGGGAAGAGCCTACGAGCAGTACTTC,CASHRQGRAYEQYF,14,TRBJ2-7,TRBD1,TRBV27,NA
TGCGCCAGCAGCTTGGTGTTGGGACCGGGGAACACTGAAGCTTTCTTT,CASSLVLGPGNTEAFF,16,TRBJ1-1,NA,TRBV5-1,NA
TGTGCCAGCAGCTTTATCGACGGGAACACTGAAGCTTTCTTT,CASSFIDGNTEAFF,14,TRBJ1-1,NA,TRBV7-9,NA
TGTGCCATGGGTGGGAGCAATGAGCAGTTCTTC,CAMGGSNEQFF,11,TRBJ2-1,NA,TRBV10-3,NA
TGCGCCAGCAGCTTGACCGGGACAGGGGGCGAAAAACTGTTTTTT,CASSLTGTGGEKLFF,15,TRBJ1-4,TRBD1,TRBV5-1,NA
TGTGCCAGCAGCTTCCCGAACACCGGGGAGCTGTTTTTT,CASSFPNTGELFF,13,TRBJ2-2,NA,TRBV7-9,NA
TGTGCCAGCGGGATGGGCAATGAGCAGTTCTTC,CASGMGNEQFF,11,TRBJ2-1,NA,TRBV7-9,NA
TGTGCCAGCAGCTTTCAAGAGACCCAGTACTTC,CASSFQETQYF,11,TRBJ2-5,NA,TRBV5-6,once
TGTGCCAGCGCCCCGACAGGGGCGGACTATGGCTACACCTTC,CASAPTGADYGYTF,14,TRBJ1-2,TRBD1,TRBV27,NA
TGCGCCAGCAGCTTCCGGGGAGCTAGCACAGATACGCAGTATTTT,CASSFRGASTDTQYF,15,TRBJ2-3,NA,TRBV5-1,NA
TGTGCCAGCAGCCGCCGTCCTAAGGGACTTCTGAACACTGAAGCTTTCTTT,CASSRRPKGLLNTEAFF,17,TRBJ1-1,NA,TRBV4-2,NA
TGTGCCAGTAGTGCAACGGTTCTTTGGAACTCTGGGGCCAACGTCCTGACTTTC,CASSATVLWNSGANVLTF,18,TRBJ2-6,NA,TRBV19,NA
TGTGCCAGCAGTACTACTGGACTAGCGGGAGGTGGGAACACCGGGGAGCTGTTTTTT,CASSTTGLAGGGNTGELFF,19,TRBJ2-2,TRBD2,TRBV27,NA
TGTGCCAGCAGTTGGACAGTGAACACTGAAGCTTTCTTT,CASSWTVNTEAFF,13,TRBJ1-1,NA,TRBV12-3/TRBV12-4,NA
TGTGCCAGCAGACCGGACAGGAACTATGGCTACACCTTC,CASRPDRNYGYTF,13,TRBJ1-2,TRBD1,TRBV6-4,NA
TGTGCCAGCAGTTTTAAACCGGGGTTAGATACGCAGTATTTT,CASSFKPGLDTQYF,14,TRBJ2-3,NA,TRBV6-5,NA
TGTGCCATCAGTGAAGGAGACTACGAGCAGTACTTC,CAISEGDYEQYF,12,TRBJ2-7,NA,TRBV10-3,NA
TGTGCCAGCTCACCTAAGGGGTGGGATGAGCAGTTCTTC,CASSPKGWDEQFF,13,TRBJ2-1,NA,TRBV18,NA
TGTGCCACCAGCACTGTGGGGGAGGGACAAGAGACCCAGTACTTC,CATSTVGEGQETQYF,15,TRBJ2-5,TRBD2,TRBV15,NA
TGTGCCAGCAGCTTAGTCCGGGCGACCTACGAGCAGTACTTC,CASSLVRATYEQYF,14,TRBJ2-7,NA,TRBV7-8,once
TGCGCCAGCAGCTTGGAGGCTAAGGACCCCCGGAATGAGCAGTTCTTC,CASSLEAKDPRNEQFF,16,TRBJ2-1,NA,TRBV5-1,NA
TGCAGCACCCGACAGGGCGGTTTGAATGAGCAGTTCTTC,CSTRQGGLNEQFF,13,TRBJ2-1,TRBD1,TRBV29-1,NA
TGTGCCAGCAGCCAAGTGAAAGGGCGAGGTGGCTACACCTTC,CASSQVKGRGGYTF,14,TRBJ1-2,NA,TRBV14,NA
TGTGCCAGCAGCTTCCTCCTCTTAGCGGGAGGGAGCATGATGAGTGAGCAGTTCTTC,CASSFLLLAGGSMMSEQFF,19,TRBJ2-1,TRBD2,TRBV6-2/TRBV6-3,NA
TGTGCCAGCAGCTTAGGTAATCAGCCCCAGCATTTT,CASSLGNQPQHF,12,TRBJ1-5,NA,TRBV7-8,NA
TGTGCCAGCAGCTTAATATTTGGGGGGACTAGCGGGAACAATGAGCAGTTCTTC,CASSLIFGGTSGNNEQFF,18,TRBJ2-1,TRBD2,TRBV7-9,NA
TGTGCCAGCAGCCCTACCGGGACAGGGAACTATTCACCCCTCCACTTT,CASSPTGTGNYSPLHF,16,TRBJ1-6,TRBD1,TRBV14,few
TGTGCCAGCTCACCTGCAACTAATGAAAAACTGTTTTTT,CASSPATNEKLFF,13,TRBJ1-4,NA,TRBV18,NA
TGTGCCAGCAGTTTGGGTTTATTTGGGGCTTTCTTT,CASSLGLFGAFF,12,TRBJ1-1,NA,TRBV12-3/TRBV12-4,NA
TGTGCCATCAGTCCTTATTCGAGCTCCTACAATGAGCAGTTCTTC,CAISPYSSSYNEQFF,15,TRBJ2-1,NA,TRBV10-3,NA
TGCGCCAGCAGTGAGACAGATACGCAGTATTTT,CASSETDTQYF,11,TRBJ2-3,NA,TRBV10-1,NA
TGTGCCAGCAGTTCCGATCCCAGGGTAGACGGCACCGGGGAGCTGTTTTTT,CASSSDPRVDGTGELFF,17,TRBJ2-2,NA,TRBV13,NA
TGTGCTAGTGGGGACGACAGCGCCCATAATTCACCCCTCCACTTT,CASGDDSAHNSPLHF,15,TRBJ1-6,NA,TRBV12-5,NA
TGCGCCAGCAGCCAAGAATCTAGCGAGTCTGGAAACACCATATATTTT,CASSQESSESGNTIYF,16,TRBJ1-3,NA,TRBV4-1,NA
TGCAGCGTCACAGACAGCTCTGGGGCCAACGTCCTGACTTTC,CSVTDSSGANVLTF,14,TRBJ2-6,NA,TRBV29-1,NA
TGCGCCAGCAGCTTGACTACAGGGCGTGAAAAACTGTTTTTT,CASSLTTGREKLFF,14,TRBJ1-4,NA,TRBV5-1,NA
TGTGCCAGCAGCTTAGACAGGGGTCGGCATCAGCCCCAGCATTTT,CASSLDRGRHQPQHF,15,TRBJ1-5,NA,TRBV11-2,few